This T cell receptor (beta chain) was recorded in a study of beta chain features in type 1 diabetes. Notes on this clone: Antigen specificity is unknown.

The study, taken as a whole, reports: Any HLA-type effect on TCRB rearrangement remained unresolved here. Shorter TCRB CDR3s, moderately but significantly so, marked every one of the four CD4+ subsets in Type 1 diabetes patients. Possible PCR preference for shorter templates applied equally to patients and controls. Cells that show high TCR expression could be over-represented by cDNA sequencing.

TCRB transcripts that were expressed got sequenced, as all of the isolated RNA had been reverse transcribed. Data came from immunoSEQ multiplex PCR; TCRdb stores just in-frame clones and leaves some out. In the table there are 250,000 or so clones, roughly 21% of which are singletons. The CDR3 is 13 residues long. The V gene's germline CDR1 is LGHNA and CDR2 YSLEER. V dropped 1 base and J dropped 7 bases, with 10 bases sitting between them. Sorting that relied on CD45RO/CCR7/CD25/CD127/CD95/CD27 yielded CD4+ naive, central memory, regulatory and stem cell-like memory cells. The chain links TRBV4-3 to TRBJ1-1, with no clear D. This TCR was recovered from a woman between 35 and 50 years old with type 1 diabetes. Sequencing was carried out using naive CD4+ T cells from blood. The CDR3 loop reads CASSQARRSEAFF. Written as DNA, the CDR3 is TGCGCCAGCAGCCAAGCCCGAAGGAGTGAAGCTTTCTTT.